This note documents a single T cell receptor (beta chain) sequence. Its antigen remains unidentified. No clone much larger than this one lies a single base away; base qualities are absent. These data are taken from a study of T cells in Graves' hyperthyroidism and ophthalmopathy (dated by TCRdb to between 2018 and 2021). Regarding the research as a whole: Peripheral blood was sampled at the time of initial diagnosis, prior to any treatment. TCR V-J signatures able to tell the groups apart were searched for in a discovery cohort of 90 to 100 patients, of whom more than 40 had Graves' ophthalmopathy and about 60 had stable Graves' hyperthyroidism. Prospective prediction of ophthalmopathy was tested in an independent validation cohort consisting of 18 to 20 hyperthyroidism patients and some 16 patients who later progressed to ophthalmopathy. The 100 or so discovery patients were randomly split 7:3 into training and test sets. Thyroid tissue and blood T-cell repertoires from more than five Graves' hyperthyroidism patients were also compared in the study. Once sampling was done, hyperthyroidism patients were given methimazole at a starting dose of 30 mg daily, whereas ophthalmopathy patients were given high-dose intravenous methylprednisolone. The paper reports TCR Vbeta CDR3 sequencing of some 140 peripheral blood samples: 43 ophthalmopathy, roughly 74 hyperthyroidism and around 17 progressor patients. The paper as a whole reports these results and caveats: During validation, the model predicted progression to ophthalmopathy a median of about 5.9 months ahead of onset, with around 70% sensitivity and roughly 72% specificity. Most expanded thyroid clonotypes (frequency above 0.001) were also found in blood, which suggests that blood repertoires may mirror thyroid immune responses. In cross-validation, a model built on a 13 V-J signature told ophthalmopathy apart from stable hyperthyroidism with approximately 90% sensitivity and approximately 81% specificity, and in testing the same model reached 80%/75%. Sample size was not statistically predetermined, and blinding of investigators to group allocation was not performed.

CDR1 and CDR2, per the germline V gene (reference sequence), are MNHNY and SVGAGI. Counted from cysteine to phenylalanine, this CDR3 has 17 amino acids. Kept here is only the CDR3 DNA, which spans 51 bases and is read in frame from base 1. Germline trimming: 0 bases from V, 6 bases from J; junction bases outside gene matches: 9. The TCR beta CDR3 regions were amplified from RNA transcripts. For the first round of RT-PCR on the TCR CDR3, the HTBI primer set was used together with the Qiagen OneStep RT-PCR kit. The libraries were constructed in a second round of multiplex PCR and then size-selected and purified. Paired-end sequencing of the libraries was performed with 100 bp reads on an Illumina HiSeq2000. The authors' pipeline ran thus. SOAPnuke was used to process the raw data, with reads discarded if the reads contained adapters or uncalled bases, had a mean Phred below 15, or lacked an exact constant-primer or identifier match. High-quality paired reads were merged with COPE v1.2.5, and unique nucleotide sequences were defined as clonotypes. MiTCR v1.1 was used to align clonotypes to the IMGT TRBV, TRBD and TRBJ reference segments. Analysis was restricted to V-J combinations with a frequency above 0.0001, which covered roughly 99% of repertoires. The TCS score was defined as the ratio of F50 (clonal expansion) to E x V (chaos), calculated using BLOSUM62-based TCRdist between CDR3 peptides within each V-J. Welch's t-statistics and random forest reduced roughly 540 V-J features to around 14, which were used in a naive Bayes classifier (R e1071). TCRdb trimmed the raw reads at Q25, called clones with MiXCR and kept productive beta chains. CDR3 protein duplicates are merged, each entry listing the most common genes and DNA. TCRdb, rather than the study authors, made the V and J calls. This sample gives about 560,000 distinct CDR3 sequences in total; about a sixth of them show up just once. The ten largest clonotypes hold 15% to 20% of the sample.

Stable Graves' hyperthyroidism was defined as no progression to ophthalmopathy during 18 months of follow-up. The hyperthyroidism patients were between 18 and 65 years old and newly diagnosed, with a disease duration of less than 2 months. Exclusion was applied to patients with uncontrolled infections, other autoimmune diseases, pregnancy or lactation. Diagnoses relied on clinical symptoms, serum thyroxine and TRAb, thyroid ultrasound and orbital computed tomography. Ficoll-Paque density gradient centrifugation was used to isolate PBMCs from about 10 ml of fresh peripheral blood. Total RNA was extracted using Trizol reagent, and RNA quality was assessed on an Agilent 2100 Bioanalyzer.

Recombination linked TRBV6-6 to TRBJ2-4, and 9 junctional nucleotides match TRBD2. The sample comprised blood. The receptor was derived from a woman between 18 and 30 years old with Graves' hyperthyroidism. The bases are TGTGCCAGCAGTTACTCGAGAGGTAGCGGGGGCTTAAACATTCAGTACTTC. It translates as CASSYSRGSGGLNIQYF.